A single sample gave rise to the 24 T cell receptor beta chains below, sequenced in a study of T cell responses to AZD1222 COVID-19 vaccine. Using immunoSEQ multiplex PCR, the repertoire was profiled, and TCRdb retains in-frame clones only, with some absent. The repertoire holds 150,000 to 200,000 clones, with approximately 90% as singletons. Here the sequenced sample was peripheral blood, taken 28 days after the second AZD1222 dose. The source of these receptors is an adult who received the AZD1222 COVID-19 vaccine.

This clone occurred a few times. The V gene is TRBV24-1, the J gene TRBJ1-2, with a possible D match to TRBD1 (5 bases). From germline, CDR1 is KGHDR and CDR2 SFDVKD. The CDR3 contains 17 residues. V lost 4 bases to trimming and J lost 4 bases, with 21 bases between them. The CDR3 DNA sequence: TGTGCCACCAGTGACTCAGGACATGACCATCTCATCTATGGCTACACCTTC. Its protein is CATSDSGHDHLIYGYTF.

CDR3 sequence reads: CACGLGFYEQYF. CDR3 sequence (DNA): TGTGCCTGCGGTCTGGGGTTCTACGAGCAGTACTTC. The rearrangement links TRBV30 to TRBJ2-7; no clear D. This CDR3 has 12 residues. V lost 6 bases, J lost 3 bases, and 12 bases lay in between. The V gene's germline CDR1 is GTSNPN and CDR2 SVGIG (reference sequence).

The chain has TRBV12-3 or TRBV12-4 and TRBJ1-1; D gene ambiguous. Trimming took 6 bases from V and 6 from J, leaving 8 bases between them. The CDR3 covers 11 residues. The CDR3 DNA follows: TGTGCCAGCAGGGACGGGTCTGAAGCTTTCTTT. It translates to CASRDGSEAFF.

The CDR3 nucleotides read TGTGCCAGCAGCTTAGGAACAGCGCTCTCTGGAAACACCATATATTTT. Translating gives CASSLGTALSGNTIYF. The chain recombines TRBV7-2 with TRBJ1-3; D remains unclear. The germline V and J ends were trimmed by 1 base and 0 bases, with 10 bases remaining between them. The CDR3 is made up of 16 amino acids. Germline V gene sequence: CDR1 SGHTA, CDR2 FQGNSA.

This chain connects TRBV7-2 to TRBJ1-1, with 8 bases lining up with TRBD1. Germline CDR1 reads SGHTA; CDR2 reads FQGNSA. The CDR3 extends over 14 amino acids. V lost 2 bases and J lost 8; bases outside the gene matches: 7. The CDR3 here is CASSLMTGASEAFF. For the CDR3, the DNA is TGTGCCAGCAGCTTAATGACAGGGGCTTCCGAAGCTTTCTTT.

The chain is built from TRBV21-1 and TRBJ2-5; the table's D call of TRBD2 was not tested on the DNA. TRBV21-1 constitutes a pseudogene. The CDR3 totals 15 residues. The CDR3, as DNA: TGTGCCAGCAGCATATCGGGAAGGAAACAAGAGACCCAGTACTTC. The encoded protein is CASSISGRKQETQYF.

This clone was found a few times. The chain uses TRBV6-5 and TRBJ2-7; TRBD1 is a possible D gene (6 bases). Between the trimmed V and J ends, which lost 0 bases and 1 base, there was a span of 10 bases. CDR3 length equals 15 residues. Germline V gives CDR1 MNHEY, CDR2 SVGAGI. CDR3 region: CASSYSAGDSYEQYF. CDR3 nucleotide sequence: TGTGCCAGCAGTTACTCGGCAGGGGATTCCTACGAGCAGTACTTC.

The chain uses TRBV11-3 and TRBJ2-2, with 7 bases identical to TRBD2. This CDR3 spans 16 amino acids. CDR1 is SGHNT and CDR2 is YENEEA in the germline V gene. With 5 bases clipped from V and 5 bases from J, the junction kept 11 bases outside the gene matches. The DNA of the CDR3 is TGTGCCAGCAGCGACCGGGGGAGGGGAAAGACCGGGGAGCTGTTTTTT. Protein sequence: CASSDRGRGKTGELFF.

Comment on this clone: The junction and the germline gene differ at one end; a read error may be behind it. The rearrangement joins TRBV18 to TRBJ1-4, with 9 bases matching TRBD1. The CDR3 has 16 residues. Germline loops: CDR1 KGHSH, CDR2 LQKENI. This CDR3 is CASSPQGAMANEKLFF. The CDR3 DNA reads TGTGCCAGCTCGCCACAGGGGGCCATGGCTAATGAAAAACTGTTTTTT.

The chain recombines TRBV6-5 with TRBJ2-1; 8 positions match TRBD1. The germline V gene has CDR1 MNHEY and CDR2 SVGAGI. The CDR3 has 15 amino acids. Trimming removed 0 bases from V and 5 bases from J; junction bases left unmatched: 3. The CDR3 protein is CASSYSWTGNNEQFF. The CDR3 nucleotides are TGTGCCAGCAGTTACTCATGGACAGGGAACAATGAGCAGTTCTTC.

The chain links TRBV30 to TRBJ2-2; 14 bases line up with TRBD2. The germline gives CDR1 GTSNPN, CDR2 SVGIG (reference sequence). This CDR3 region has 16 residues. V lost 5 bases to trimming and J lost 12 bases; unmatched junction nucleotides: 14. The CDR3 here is CAWLPGLAGAGGKLFF. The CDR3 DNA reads TGTGCCTGGCTACCGGGACTAGCGGGAGCGGGAGGCAAGCTGTTTTTT. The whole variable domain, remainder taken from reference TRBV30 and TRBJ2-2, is SQTIHQWPATLVQPVGSPLSLECTVEGTSNPNLYWYRQAAGRGLQLLFYSVGIGQISSEVPQNLSASRPQDRQFILSSKKLLLSDSGFYLCAWLPGLAGAGGKLFFGEGSRLTVL.

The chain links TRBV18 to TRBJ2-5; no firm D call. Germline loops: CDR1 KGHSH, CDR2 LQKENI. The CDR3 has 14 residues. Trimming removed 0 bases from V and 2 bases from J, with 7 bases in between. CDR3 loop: CASSPPGRQETQYF. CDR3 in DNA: TGTGCCAGCTCACCACCGGGCAGGCAAGAGACCCAGTACTTC.

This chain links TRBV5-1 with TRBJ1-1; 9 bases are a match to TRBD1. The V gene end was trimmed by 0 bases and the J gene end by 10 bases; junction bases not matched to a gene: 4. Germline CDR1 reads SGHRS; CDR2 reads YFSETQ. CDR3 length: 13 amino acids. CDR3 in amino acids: CASSLDRGQRAFF. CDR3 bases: TGCGCCAGCAGCTTGGACAGGGGGCAGAGAGCTTTCTTT.

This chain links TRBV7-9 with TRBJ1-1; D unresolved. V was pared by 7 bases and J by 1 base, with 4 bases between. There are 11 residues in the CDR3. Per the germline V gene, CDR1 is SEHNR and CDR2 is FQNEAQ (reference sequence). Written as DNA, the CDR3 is TGTGCCAGCACTCCGAACACTGAAGCTTTCTTT. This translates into CASTPNTEAFF. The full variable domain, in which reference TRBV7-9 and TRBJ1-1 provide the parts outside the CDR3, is DTGVSQNPRHKITKRGQNVTFRCDPISEHNRLYWYRQTLGQGPEFLTYFQNEAQLEKSRLLSDRFSAERPKGSFSTLEIQRTEQGDSAMYLCASTPNTEAFFGQGTRLTVV.

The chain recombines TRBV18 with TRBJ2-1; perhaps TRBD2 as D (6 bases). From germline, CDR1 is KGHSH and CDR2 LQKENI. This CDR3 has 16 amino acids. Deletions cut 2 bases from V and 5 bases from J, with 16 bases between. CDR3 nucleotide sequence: TGTGCCAGCTCACCAGAGAGGAGGGCCAGAAACAATGAGCAGTTCTTC. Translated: CASSPERRARNNEQFF.

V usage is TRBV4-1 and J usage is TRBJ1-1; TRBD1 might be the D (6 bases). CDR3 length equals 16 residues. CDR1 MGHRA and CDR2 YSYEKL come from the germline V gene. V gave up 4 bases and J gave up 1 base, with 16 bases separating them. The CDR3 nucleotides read TGCGCCAGCAGCCTCCGAGACAGGCCCAAGAACACTGAAGCTTTCTTT. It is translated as CASSLRDRPKNTEAFF.

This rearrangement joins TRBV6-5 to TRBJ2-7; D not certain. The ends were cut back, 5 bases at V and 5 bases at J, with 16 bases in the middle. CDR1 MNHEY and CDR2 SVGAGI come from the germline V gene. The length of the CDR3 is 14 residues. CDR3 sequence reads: CASSTPAPRNEQYF. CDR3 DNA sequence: TGTGCCAGCAGTACCCCGGCCCCACGCAACGAGCAGTACTTC.

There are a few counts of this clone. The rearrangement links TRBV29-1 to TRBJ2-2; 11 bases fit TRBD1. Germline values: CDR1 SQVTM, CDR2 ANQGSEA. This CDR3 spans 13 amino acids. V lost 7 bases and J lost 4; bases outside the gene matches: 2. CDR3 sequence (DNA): TGCAGCGGAGGGACAGGGGGCACCGGGGAGCTGTTTTTT. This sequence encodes CSGGTGGTGELFF.

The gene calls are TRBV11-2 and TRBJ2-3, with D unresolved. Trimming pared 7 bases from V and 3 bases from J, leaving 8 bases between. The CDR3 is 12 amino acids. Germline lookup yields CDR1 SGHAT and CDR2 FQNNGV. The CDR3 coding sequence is TGTGCCAGCACCCGTCATACAGATACGCAGTATTTT. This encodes CASTRHTDTQYF.

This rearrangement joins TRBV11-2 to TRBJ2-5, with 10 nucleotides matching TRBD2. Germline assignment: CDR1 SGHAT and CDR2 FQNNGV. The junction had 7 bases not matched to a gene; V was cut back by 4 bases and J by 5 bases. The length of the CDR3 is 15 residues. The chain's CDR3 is CASSSSGGAGETQYF. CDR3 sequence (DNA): TGTGCCAGCAGCTCCAGCGGGGGGGCAGGCGAGACCCAGTACTTC.

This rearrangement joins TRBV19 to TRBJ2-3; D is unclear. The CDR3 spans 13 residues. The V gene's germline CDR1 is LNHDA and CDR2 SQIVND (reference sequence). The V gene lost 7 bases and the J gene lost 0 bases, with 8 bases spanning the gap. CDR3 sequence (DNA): TGTGCCAGTACTTCAATCAGCACAGATACGCAGTATTTT. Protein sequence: CASTSISTDTQYF. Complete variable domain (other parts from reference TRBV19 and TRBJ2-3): DGGITQSPKYLFRKEGQNVTLSCEQNLNHDAMYWYRQDPGQGLRLIYYSQIVNDFQKGDIAEGYSVSREKKESFPLTVTSAQKNPTAFYLCASTSISTDTQYFGPGTRLTVL.

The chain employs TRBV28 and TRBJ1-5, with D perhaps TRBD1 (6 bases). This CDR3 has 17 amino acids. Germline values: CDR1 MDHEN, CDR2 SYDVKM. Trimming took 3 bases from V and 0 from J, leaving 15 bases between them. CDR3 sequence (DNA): TGTGCCAGCAGTTTTCTCGGCAGGGGTAATAGCAATCAGCCCCAGCATTTT. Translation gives CASSFLGRGNSNQPQHF.

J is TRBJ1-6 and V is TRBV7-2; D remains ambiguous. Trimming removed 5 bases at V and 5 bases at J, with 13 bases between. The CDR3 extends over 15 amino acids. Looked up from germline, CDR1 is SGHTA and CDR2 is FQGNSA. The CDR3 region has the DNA TGTGCCAGCAGCACCCGGGCCTGGGATAATTCACCCCTCCACTTT. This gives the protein CASSTRAWDNSPLHF.

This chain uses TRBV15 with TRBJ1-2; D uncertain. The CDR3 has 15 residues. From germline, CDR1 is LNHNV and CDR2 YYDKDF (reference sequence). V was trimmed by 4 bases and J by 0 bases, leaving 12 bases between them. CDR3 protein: CATSKVEGPNYGYTF. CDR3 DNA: TGTGCCACCAGCAAGGTTGAGGGTCCTAACTATGGCTACACCTTC.